The 32 T cell receptor beta chains reported below all come from one sample, sequenced in a study of vaccination and CD4 T cells after COVID-19. Cultured CD4+ T cell DNA was sequenced using the Oncomine TCR Beta short-read assay. TCRdb processed the PCR reads anew with MiXCR; each CDR3 protein has one entry. The sample gives 12,000 or so distinct CDR3 sequences, roughly 60% of which show up once; roughly 22% is in the top ten. Stated treatment: approximately nine-day PBMC culture with coronavirus spike peptide pools or control peptides (ViraFEST assay). These receptors are not linked to any known antigen. The material sequenced was CD4+ T cells from blood, cultured in vitro. These receptors were collected from a human donor who had recovered from COVID-19.

V gene TRBV6-2 or TRBV6-3 combines with J gene TRBJ2-4; D might be TRBD1 (5 bases). CDR1 and CDR2 (germline): MNHEY, SVGEGT. V lost 7 bases and J lost 2, with 18 bases in between. The CDR3 runs 16 residues. This CDR3 reads CASTPAGMGPKNIQYF. DNA for the CDR3: TGTGCCAGCACTCCAGCAGGAATGGGGCCCAAAAACATTCAGTACTTC.

The chain couples TRBV28 to TRBJ2-7; 7 bases align to TRBD2. Germline CDR1 and CDR2: MDHEN and SYDVKM. Germline trimming cut 4 bases from V and 6 bases from J; bases unmatched to any gene: 15. There are 16 residues in the CDR3. Here the CDR3 reads CASSSLGGRGEGEQYF. The CDR3 DNA reads TGTGCCAGCAGTTCCCTCGGAGGGAGGGGAGAGGGCGAGCAGTACTTC.

In this sample, this clonotype turned up a few times. This sequence joins TRBV6-2 or TRBV6-3 and TRBJ1-1; TRBD1 is a possible D gene (6 bases). The germline CDR1 and CDR2 sequences are MNHEY and SVGEGT. The CDR3 contains 14 residues. Trimming took 2 bases from V and 1 from J, leaving 8 bases between them. CDR3 DNA sequence: TGTGCCAGCAGTTACGCGACAGGGAACACTGAAGCTTTCTTT. It codes for CASSYATGNTEAFF.

This sequence joins TRBV6-1 and TRBJ2-1; D is possibly TRBD1 (6 bases). CDR1 is MNHNS and CDR2 is SASEGT in the germline V gene. Between the trimmed V and J ends, which lost 7 bases and 0 bases, there was a span of 16 bases. CDR3 length: 16 amino acids. The CDR3 bases are TGTGCCAGCAACCCAGGACAGAGTAGCTCCTACAATGAGCAGTTCTTC. Amino acid sequence: CASNPGQSSSYNEQFF.

V gene TRBV30 combines with J gene TRBJ2-7, with 9 bases lining up with TRBD2. Germline V gene sequence: CDR1 GTSNPN, CDR2 SVGIG (reference sequence). The CDR3 is made up of 13 amino acids. The J segment lost 4 bases and the V segment lost 0 bases, leaving 1 base of the junction unmatched. Here the CDR3 DNA reads TGTGCCTGGAGTGTAGCGGGAGGTTACGAGCAGTACTTC. Protein: CAWSVAGGYEQYF.

This chain links TRBV15 with TRBJ2-3; TRBD2 matches 8 bases. CDR1 and CDR2 from the germline V gene are LNHNV and YYDKDF (reference sequence). J lost 0 bases, V lost 4 bases, and 6 bases had no gene match. The CDR3 has 16 residues. CDR3 sequence (DNA): TGTGCCACCAGCATAGGAGCGGGAGCTAGCACAGATACGCAGTATTTT. It codes for CATSIGAGASTDTQYF.

The sample holds a few counts of this clonotype. The chain recombines TRBV2 with TRBJ2-5; 9 bases map to TRBD1. CDR1 is SNHLY, CDR2 FYNNEI, per germline. V lost 4 bases, J lost 1 base, and 1 base stayed unmatched. The length of the CDR3 is 14 residues. The CDR3 coding sequence is TGTGCCAGCAGTGGACAGGGGGGCCAAGAGACCCAGTACTTC. It yields the protein CASSGQGGQETQYF. The variable domain in full, completed from reference TRBV2 and TRBJ2-5, reads EPEVTQTPSHQVTQMGQEVILRCVPISNHLYFYWYRQILGQKVEFLVSFYNNEISEKSEIFDDQFSVERPDGSNFTLKIRSTKLEDSAMYFCASSGQGGQETQYFGPGTRLLVL.

The chain recombines TRBV28 with TRBJ2-3; D may correspond to TRBD1 or TRBD2 (6 bases each). This CDR3 contains 16 residues. Between the trimmed V and J ends, which lost 4 bases and 3 bases, there was a span of 17 bases. Germline V gene lookup returns CDR1 MDHEN and CDR2 SYDVKM. CDR3 nucleotide sequence: TGTGCCAGCAGTTACCCGTGGGGGGCAAGGACAGATACGCAGTATTTT. Encoded protein: CASSYPWGARTDTQYF.

The chain has TRBV6-5 and TRBJ2-2, with D unclear. Germline V gene sequence: CDR1 MNHEY, CDR2 SVGAGI. The V gene lost 2 bases and the J gene lost 1 base, with 11 bases spanning the gap. This CDR3 has 16 amino acids. This chain's CDR3 is CASSYMAQMNTGELFF. The CDR3 bases are TGTGCCAGCAGTTACATGGCGCAGATGAACACCGGGGAGCTGTTTTTT.

The gene calls are TRBV28 and TRBJ1-2; D unresolved. From germline, CDR1 is MDHEN and CDR2 SYDVKM. The CDR3 runs to 17 residues. V was shortened by 2 bases and J by 2 bases, with 18 bases between the two germline ends. The CDR3 region has the DNA TGTGCCAGCAGTTTAGTCTTACGGAAAACGGGGAACTATGGCTACACCTTC. Translating gives CASSLVLRKTGNYGYTF.

This rearrangement joins TRBV2 to TRBJ2-7; 9 nucleotides align to TRBD2. Germline values: CDR1 SNHLY, CDR2 FYNNEI. CDR3 size: 16 residues. V shed 5 bases, J shed 6 bases, and the junction held 14 bases outside the gene matches. The CDR3 DNA follows: TGTGCCAGCAGTCACCCACTAGTAGCGGGAGTCCGCGAGCAGTACTTC. This gives the protein CASSHPLVAGVREQYF.

The chain employs TRBV20-1 and TRBJ2-7, with 8 bases lining up with TRBD2. V lost 1 base, J lost 7 bases, and 9 bases stayed unmatched. CDR1 is DFQATT, CDR2 SNEGSKA, per germline (reference sequence). The CDR3 has 14 amino acids. The CDR3 loop is CSARGLASRYEQYF. The CDR3, as DNA: TGCAGTGCTAGAGGACTAGCGTCGAGGTATGAGCAGTACTTC.

The chain has TRBV20-1 and TRBJ2-1; D is unresolved. Germline V gives CDR1 DFQATT, CDR2 SNEGSKA (reference sequence). V was shortened by 7 bases and J by 5 bases, with 9 bases between the two germline ends. CDR3 length: 11 amino acids. This chain's CDR3 is CSEWRDNEQFF. The CDR3 DNA follows: TGCAGTGAATGGAGAGACAATGAGCAGTTCTTC.

The J gene is TRBJ2-1, the V gene TRBV20-1, with D possibly matching TRBD2 (7 bases). The CDR3 length is 14 residues. V was clipped by 7 bases and J by 0 bases, with 13 bases between them. The germline V gene encodes CDR1 DFQATT and CDR2 SNEGSKA (reference sequence). CDR3 sequence reads: CSGGGPYSYNEQFF. CDR3 sequence (DNA): TGCAGTGGGGGGGGCCCCTACTCCTACAATGAGCAGTTCTTC.

This chain uses TRBV7-2 with TRBJ1-5; D gene uncertain. The germline V gene encodes CDR1 SGHTA and CDR2 FQGNSA. Trimming left V 5 bases short and J 7 bases short, with 15 bases between. This CDR3 region has 14 residues. The DNA of the CDR3 is TGTGCCAGCAGCCCCGCAGGCGGAGGGCAGCCCCAGCATTTT. Residues: CASSPAGGGQPQHF.

The chain carries TRBV7-3 and TRBJ2-1, with D perhaps given as TRBD1 or TRBD2 (6 bases each). The V and J ends lost 5 bases and 5 bases respectively, with 13 bases between them. Germline CDR1 and CDR2: SGHTA and FQGTGA. The CDR3 runs 14 residues. CDR3 sequence (DNA): TGTGCCAGCAGCCGAGGGGGGCAGAACAATGAGCAGTTCTTC. Its protein is CASSRGGQNNEQFF. The full variable domain, rest sourced from reference TRBV7-3 and TRBJ2-1, is GAGVSQTPSNKVTEKGKYVELRCDPISGHTALYWYRQSLGQGPEFLIYFQGTGAADDSGLPNDRFFAVRPEGSVSTLKIQRTERGDSAVYLCASSRGGQNNEQFFGPGTRLTVL.

The chain links TRBV19 to TRBJ1-1, with D perhaps matching TRBD1 (5 bases). The germline V gene has CDR1 LNHDA and CDR2 SQIVND (reference sequence). The CDR3 consists of 13 residues. Trimming pared 7 bases from V and 4 bases from J, leaving 13 bases between. Here the CDR3 reads CASINTRGTEAFF. The CDR3 DNA follows: TGTGCCAGTATAAATACGAGGGGCACTGAAGCTTTCTTT.

This sequence joins TRBV5-1 and TRBJ2-3, with a possible D match to TRBD2 (5 bases). V was pared by 1 base and J by 0 bases, with 9 bases between. The CDR3 totals 15 residues. In germline, CDR1 is SGHRS, CDR2 YFSETQ. CDR3 protein: CASSLSGGSTDTQYF. CDR3 nucleotide sequence: TGCGCCAGCAGCTTGTCCGGCGGGAGCACAGATACGCAGTATTTT.

This clonotype was counted only a few times. J is TRBJ2-2 and V is TRBV10-3; the D gene could be TRBD1 or TRBD2 (5 bases each). The length of the CDR3 is 14 residues. Germline V gene data show CDR1 as ENHRY and CDR2 as SYGVKD. Trimming took 6 bases from V and 8 from J, leaving 16 bases between them. CDR3 in DNA: TGTGCCATCAGACCGGGACCAGTGCCGGGGGAGCTGTTTTTT. It encodes CAIRPGPVPGELFF.

V and J are TRBV24-1 and TRBJ2-2; tentatively, D is TRBD1 (6 bases). V dropped 4 bases and J dropped 4 bases, with 6 bases sitting between them. This CDR3 region has 13 residues. CDR1 KGHDR and CDR2 SFDVKD come from the germline V gene. The CDR3 loop reads CATSEDSTGELFF. The CDR3 coding sequence is TGTGCCACCAGTGAGGACAGCACCGGGGAGCTGTTTTTT.

The chain carries TRBV20-1 and TRBJ1-2; no definite D call. This CDR3 is built from 13 residues. Germline loops: CDR1 DFQATT, CDR2 SNEGSKA (reference sequence). V lost 3 bases and J 4 bases, leaving 12 bases between the germline ends. The CDR3: CSARVHEVYGYTF. The CDR3, as DNA: TGCAGTGCTAGGGTTCACGAGGTCTATGGCTACACCTTC.

The rearrangement uses TRBV28 and TRBJ1-5; a weak D match, TRBD1 (5 bases). This CDR3 spans 16 amino acids. Trimming left V 3 bases short and J 1 base short, with 13 bases between. CDR1 MDHEN and CDR2 SYDVKM come from the germline V gene. CDR3 sequence: CASSFWTPGSNQPQHF. CDR3 bases: TGTGCCAGCAGTTTTTGGACACCGGGGAGCAATCAGCCCCAGCATTTT.

The CDR3 loop is CASSPTGANYNEQFF. DNA of the CDR3: TGTGCCAGCAGTCCGACAGGGGCAAACTACAATGAGCAGTTCTTC. The V and J genes are TRBV25-1 and TRBJ2-1; TRBD1 agrees at 8 bases. Germline V gene lookup returns CDR1 MGHDK and CDR2 SYGVNS. The CDR3 contains 15 residues. The J segment lost 3 bases and the V segment lost 5 bases, leaving 6 bases of the junction unmatched. Together with reference TRBV25-1 and TRBJ2-1, the CDR3 gives the full variable domain: EADIYQTPRYLVIGTGKKITLECSQTMGHDKMYWYQQDPGMELHLIHYSYGVNSTEKGDLSSESTVSRIRTEHFPLTLESARPSHTSQYLCASSPTGANYNEQFFGPGTRLTVL.

The genes are TRBV11-3 and TRBJ2-1, with TRBD1 as a possible D gene (6 bases). V lost 3 bases and J 13 bases, leaving 13 bases between the germline ends. This CDR3 contains 12 residues. Germline V CDR1 and CDR2: SGHNT, YENEEA. The CDR3 is CASSLEPGHQFF. For the CDR3, the DNA is TGTGCCAGCAGCTTGGAACCGGGACACCAGTTCTTC. Supplemented by reference TRBV11-3 and TRBJ2-1, the full variable domain reads EAGVVQSPRYKIIEKKQPVAFWCNPISGHNTLYWYLQNLGQGPELLIRYENEEAVDDSQLPKDRFSAERLKGVDSTLKIQPAELGDSAVYLCASSLEPGHQFFGPGTRLTVL.

This chain links TRBV20-1 with TRBJ1-1; no reliable D call. The germline V gene has CDR1 DFQATT and CDR2 SNEGSKA (reference sequence). The CDR3 length is 14 residues. Trimming took off 5 bases at V and 1 base at J, with 14 bases between the two ends. CDR3 nucleotide sequence: TGCAGTGCTGAGCGCGACTATAGGAACACTGAAGCTTTCTTT. Protein product: CSAERDYRNTEAFF.

This chain connects TRBV5-1 to TRBJ2-5; perhaps D is TRBD1 or TRBD2 (6 bases each). Trimming shortened V by 5 bases and J by 5 bases, and 19 bases separated the two germline ends. The CDR3 spans 15 residues. From germline, CDR1 is SGHRS and CDR2 YFSETQ. CDR3: CASRRDTLEGETQYF. DNA of the CDR3: TGCGCCAGCAGGAGGGACACCCTGGAGGGGGAGACCCAGTACTTC.

The J gene is TRBJ2-7, the V gene TRBV6-1, with TRBD2 matching 9 bases. Looked up from germline, CDR1 is MNHNS and CDR2 is SASEGT. V shed 6 bases, J shed 1 base, and the junction held 4 bases outside the gene matches. This CDR3 comprises 14 residues. This CDR3 reads CASSVAGASYEQYF. The CDR3 coding sequence is TGTGCCAGCAGCGTAGCGGGGGCGTCCTACGAGCAGTACTTC.

The V and J genes are TRBV2 and TRBJ2-1, with 12 bases lining up with TRBD1. Germline V gene sequence: CDR1 SNHLY, CDR2 FYNNEI. The CDR3 covers 15 residues. The J segment lost 7 bases and the V segment lost 6 bases, leaving 7 bases of the junction unmatched. As DNA, the CDR3 is TGTGCCAGCAGCAGGGGACAGGGGGCGCGAAATGAGCAGTTCTTC. Protein: CASSRGQGARNEQFF. Together with reference TRBV2 and TRBJ2-1, the CDR3 gives the full variable domain: EPEVTQTPSHQVTQMGQEVILRCVPISNHLYFYWYRQILGQKVEFLVSFYNNEISEKSEIFDDQFSVERPDGSNFTLKIRSTKLEDSAMYFCASSRGQGARNEQFFGPGTRLTVL.

The rearrangement links TRBV6-1 to TRBJ1-5, with 7 nucleotides matching TRBD1. This CDR3 is 14 amino acids long. Germline V gene sequence: CDR1 MNHNS, CDR2 SASEGT. V was pared by 5 bases and J by 5 bases, with 6 bases of the junction left unmatched. The CDR3 reads CASSPGTEHQPQHF. The CDR3 DNA follows: TGTGCCAGCAGTCCCGGGACAGAGCATCAGCCCCAGCATTTT.

This clonotype was seen once. V and J are TRBV7-2 and TRBJ2-5; D possibly corresponds to TRBD2 (5 bases). Trimming shortened V by 3 bases and J by 0 bases, and 8 bases separated the two germline ends. Germline lookup yields CDR1 SGHTA and CDR2 FQGNSA. The length of the CDR3 is 14 residues. CDR3 amino acids: CASSFKADQETQYF. In nucleotides, the CDR3 is TGTGCCAGCAGCTTTAAAGCGGACCAAGAGACCCAGTACTTC. Combining the CDR3 with reference TRBV7-2 and TRBJ2-5 gives the whole variable domain GAGVSQSPSNKVTEKGKDVELRCDPISGHTALYWYRQSLGQGLEFLIYFQGNSAPDKSGLPSDRFSAERTGGSVSTLTIQRTQQEDSAVYLCASSFKADQETQYFGPGTRLLVL.

This clonotype was detected only once. This chain connects TRBV10-3 to TRBJ2-1, with a tentative D call TRBD2 (6 bases). CDR3 length: 16 amino acids. Per the germline V gene, CDR1 is ENHRY and CDR2 is SYGVKD. The V and J ends lost 4 bases and 4 bases respectively, with 17 bases between them. CDR3 in amino acids: CAISGGQRGEYNEQFF. For the CDR3, the DNA is TGTGCCATCAGTGGTGGTCAGCGCGGGGAGTACAATGAGCAGTTCTTC.

V is TRBV6-1 and J is TRBJ2-1; D is undetermined. The CDR3 loop spans 12 amino acids. CDR1 is MNHNS, CDR2 SASEGT, per germline. Trimming shortened V by 6 bases and J by 11 bases, and 14 bases separated the two germline ends. CDR3 sequence reads: CASRDDKRKQFF. The CDR3 region has the DNA TGTGCCAGCAGGGACGACAAGAGGAAGCAGTTCTTC.